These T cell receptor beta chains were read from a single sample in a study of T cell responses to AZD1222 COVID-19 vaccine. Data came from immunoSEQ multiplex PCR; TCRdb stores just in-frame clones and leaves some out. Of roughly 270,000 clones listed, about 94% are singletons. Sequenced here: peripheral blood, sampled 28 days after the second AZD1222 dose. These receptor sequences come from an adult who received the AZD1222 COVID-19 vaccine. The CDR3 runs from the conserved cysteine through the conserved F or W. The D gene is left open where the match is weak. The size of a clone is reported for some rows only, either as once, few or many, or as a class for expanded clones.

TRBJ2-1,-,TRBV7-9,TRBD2,CASSIERGGSDEQFF
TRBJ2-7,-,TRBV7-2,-,CASSAGTGGVYEQYF
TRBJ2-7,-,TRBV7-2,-,CASSLFGEQYF
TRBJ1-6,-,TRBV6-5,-,CASTEGEGGSPLHF
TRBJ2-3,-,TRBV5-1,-,CASQPNLQAGRTDTQYF
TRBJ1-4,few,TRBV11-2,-,CASSLAGRANEKLFF
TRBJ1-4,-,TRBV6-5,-,CASSLRTLSEKLFF
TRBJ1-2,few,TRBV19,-,CASSTPDPGPRGYTF
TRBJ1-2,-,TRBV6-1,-,CASSESGVDGYTF
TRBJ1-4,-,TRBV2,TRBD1,CASTTRGTNEKLFF
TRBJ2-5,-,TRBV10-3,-,CATLGGTRETQYF
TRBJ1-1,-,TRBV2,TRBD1,CASSRDSNTEAFF
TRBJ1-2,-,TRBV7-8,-,CASSFDYSYQANYGYTF
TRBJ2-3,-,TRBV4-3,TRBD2,CASSQALAGATDTQYF
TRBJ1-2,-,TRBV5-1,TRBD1,CASSPTWTGTRMKDGYTF
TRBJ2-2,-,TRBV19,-,CASSIGTGELFF
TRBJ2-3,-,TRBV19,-,CASSLARATDTQYF
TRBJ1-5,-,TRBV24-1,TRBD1,CATSEGDRESQPQHF
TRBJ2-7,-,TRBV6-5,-,CASSYWGDEQYF
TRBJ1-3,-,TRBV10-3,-,CASAGLGNTIYF
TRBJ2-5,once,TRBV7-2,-,CASSFQGSIQETQYF
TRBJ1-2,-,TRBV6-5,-,CASSYRTDGYTF
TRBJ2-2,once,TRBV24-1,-,CATSGAGANTGELFF
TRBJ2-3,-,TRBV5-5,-,CASSFWHGADTQYF
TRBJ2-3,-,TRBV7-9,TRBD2,CAISSGGVSDTQYF
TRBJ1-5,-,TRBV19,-,CASSIAGVLLNQPQHF
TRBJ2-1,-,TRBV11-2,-,CASSPLRGYNEQFF
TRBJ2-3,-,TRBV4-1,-,CASSQVLGSTDTQYF
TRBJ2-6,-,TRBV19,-,CASSIGAGANVLTF
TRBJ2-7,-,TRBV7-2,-,CASSLDRDSSYEQYF
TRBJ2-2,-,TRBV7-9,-,CASSLGELFF
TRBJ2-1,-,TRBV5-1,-,CASSLALSGEQFF
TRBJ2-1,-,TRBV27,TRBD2,CASSSPSGSYNEQFF
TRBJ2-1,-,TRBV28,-,CASRGGKPSYNEQFF
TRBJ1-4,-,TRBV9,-,CASSVAPNSGEKLFF
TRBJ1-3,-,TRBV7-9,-,CASSLAGGGSGNTIYF
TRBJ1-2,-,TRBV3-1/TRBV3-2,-,CASSQRPGLSNYGYTF
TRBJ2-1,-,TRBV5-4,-,CASSSDNEQFF
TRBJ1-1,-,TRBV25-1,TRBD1,CASSASTGITEAFF
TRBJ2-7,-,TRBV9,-,CASSESPGLSYEQYF
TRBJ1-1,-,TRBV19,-,CASSTLGTANTEAFF
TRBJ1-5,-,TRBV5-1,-,CASSLAENQPQHF
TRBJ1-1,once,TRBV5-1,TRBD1,CASSLEGTANTEAFF
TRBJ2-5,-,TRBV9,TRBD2,CASRCVSGRAAGETQYF
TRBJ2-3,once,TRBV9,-,CASSVGTHDTDTQYF
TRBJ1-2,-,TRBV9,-,CASSRTDTLRVYGYTF
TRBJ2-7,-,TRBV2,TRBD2,CASTYVREGYEQYF
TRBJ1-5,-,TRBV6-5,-,CASRGRSNQPQHF
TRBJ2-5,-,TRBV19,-,CASSPSPVETQYF
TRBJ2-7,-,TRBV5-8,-,CASSLIDQGSYEQYF
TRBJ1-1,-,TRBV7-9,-,CASSWGGTEAFF
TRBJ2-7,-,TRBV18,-,CASSPGYNYEQYF
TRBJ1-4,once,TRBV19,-,CASSIYRLSEKLFF
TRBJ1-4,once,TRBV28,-,CASTQNEKLFF
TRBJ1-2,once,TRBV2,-,CASSEMKQGFGYTF
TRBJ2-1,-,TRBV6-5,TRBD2,CASNMGLAGAYEQFF
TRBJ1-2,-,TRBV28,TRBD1,CASSFDRGHSYGYTF